The 9 T cell receptor beta chains in this list originate from one sample, sequenced in a study of T cell responses to AZD1222 COVID-19 vaccine. Assay used: immunoSEQ multiplex PCR; TCRdb lists only in-frame clones, some missing. This sample yields some 120,000 clones, of which about 93% are seen a single time; roughly 0.96% belongs to the top ten. The sample consisted of peripheral blood, taken on day 0 of AZD1222 vaccination. Source of these receptors: an adult in good health.

The chain recombines TRBV7-9 with TRBJ2-3; TRBD2 aligns across 9 bases. The CDR3 sequence is 15 residues long. After removal of 3 bases from V and 0 bases from J, the junction contained 1 base not matched to a gene. The germline V gene encodes CDR1 SEHNR and CDR2 FQNEAQ (reference sequence). The CDR3 is CASSFLAGSTDTQYF. CDR3 in DNA: TGTGCCAGCAGCTTCCTAGCGGGAAGCACAGATACGCAGTATTTT.

The gene calls are TRBV6-5 and TRBJ1-1, with a possible D match to TRBD1 (5 bases). CDR3 length: 13 amino acids. Germline CDR1 and CDR2: MNHEY and SVGAGI. V lost 0 bases and J 11 bases, leaving 13 bases between the germline ends. DNA of the CDR3: TGTGCCAGCAGTTACTCGAGTGGGGCCGGGGCTTTCTTT. Its translation: CASSYSSGAGAFF.

The chain links TRBV11-1 to TRBJ1-6; D remains unclear. This CDR3 has 15 residues. V was shortened by 3 bases and J by 6 bases, with 12 bases between the two germline ends. Looked up from germline, CDR1 is SGHAT and CDR2 is FQDESV (reference sequence). CDR3 loop: CASSFTGRPNSPLHF. As DNA, the CDR3 is TGTGCCAGCAGCTTCACGGGTCGACCTAATTCACCCCTCCACTTT.

The chain couples TRBV2 to TRBJ2-1, with D perhaps matching TRBD1 (6 bases). V was clipped by 5 bases and J by 5 bases, with 10 bases between them. This CDR3 is 13 amino acids long. Germline V gives CDR1 SNHLY, CDR2 FYNNEI. The CDR3 loop reads CASSLQGNNEQFF. CDR3 coding DNA: TGTGCCAGCAGTTTACAGGGTAACAATGAGCAGTTCTTC.

The gene calls are TRBV29-1 and TRBJ2-7; 9 bases fit TRBD1. Germline CDR1 and CDR2: SQVTM and ANQGSEA. This CDR3 contains 14 residues. J gave up 7 bases and V 4 bases, and 11 bases lay outside the gene matches. This CDR3 is CSVGGPDRGWEQYF. The CDR3 nucleotides are TGCAGCGTTGGGGGCCCCGACAGGGGGTGGGAGCAGTACTTC.

J is TRBJ2-5 and V is TRBV18, with D perhaps TRBD2 (7 bases). Trimming took 2 bases from V and 5 from J, leaving 15 bases between them. The germline V gene encodes CDR1 KGHSH and CDR2 LQKENI. The CDR3 extends over 15 amino acids. The CDR3 bases are TGTGCCAGCTCACCATCGACGGGGGGCCGGGAGACCCAGTACTTC. Its protein product is CASSPSTGGRETQYF. Based on the CDR3 plus reference TRBV18 and TRBJ2-5, the full variable domain is NAGVMQNPRHLVRRRGQEARLRCSPMKGHSHVYWYRQLPEEGLKFMVYLQKENIIDESGMPKERFSAEFPKEGPSILRIQQVVRGDSAAYFCASSPSTGGRETQYFGPGTRLLVL.

The chain recombines TRBV6-1 with TRBJ1-2; 11 positions agree with TRBD1. V lost 1 base and J lost 7; bases outside the gene matches: 8. The CDR3 extends over 16 amino acids. Germline values: CDR1 MNHNS, CDR2 SASEGT. CDR3 DNA: TGTGCCAGCAGTGAAGTAGTGGACAGGGGGCCTGGTGGCTACACCTTC. It codes for CASSEVVDRGPGGYTF.

The chain employs TRBV3-1 (or the pseudogene TRBV3-2) and TRBJ1-4, with D maybe TRBD1 (6 bases). V lost 0 bases, J lost 4 bases, and 9 bases lay in between. The CDR3 consists of 15 residues. Germline assignment: CDR1 LGHDT and CDR2 YNNKEL (reference sequence). CDR3 in DNA: TGTGCCAGCAGCCAAGAAACAGGGATTAATGAAAAACTGTTTTTT. This sequence encodes CASSQETGINEKLFF.

The V gene is TRBV2, the J gene TRBJ2-7; D call uncertain. CDR1 is SNHLY and CDR2 is FYNNEI in the germline V gene. The CDR3 runs 11 residues. Trimming took off 8 bases at V and 3 bases at J, with 8 bases between the two ends. CDR3 loop: CASAAVYEQYF. The CDR3 DNA sequence: TGTGCCAGCGCGGCGGTCTACGAGCAGTACTTC.